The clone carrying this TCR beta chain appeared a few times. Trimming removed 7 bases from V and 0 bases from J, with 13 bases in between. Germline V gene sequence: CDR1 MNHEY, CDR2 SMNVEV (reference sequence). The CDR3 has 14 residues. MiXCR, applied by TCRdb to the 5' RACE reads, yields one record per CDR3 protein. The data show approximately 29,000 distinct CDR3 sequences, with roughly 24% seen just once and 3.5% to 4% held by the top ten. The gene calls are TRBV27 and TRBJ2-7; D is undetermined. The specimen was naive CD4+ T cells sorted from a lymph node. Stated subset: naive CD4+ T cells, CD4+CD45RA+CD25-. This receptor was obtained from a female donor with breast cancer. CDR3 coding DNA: TGTGCCAGCACCCTGCGGAATACCTCCTACGAGCAGTACTTC. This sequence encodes CASTLRNTSYEQYF.